This T cell receptor (beta chain) came from a study of blood T cell repertoires in COVID-19. For the study at large: There were acute and convalescent COVID-19 samples, and they came from the United States, Italy and Spain.

Profiled with immunoSEQ multiplex PCR; TCRdb holds only in-frame clones, not every one. The sample lists 50,000 to 65,000 clones; about 83% were seen once. The germline V and J ends were trimmed by 7 bases and 3 bases, with 15 bases remaining between them. CDR1 SEHNR and CDR2 FQNEAQ come from the germline V gene (reference sequence). This CDR3 region has 14 residues. The source of this sequence is a human donor in a cohort sampled during active COVID-19. The V gene is TRBV7-9, the J gene TRBJ1-1; D remains unclear. The sequenced material came from peripheral blood. DNA of the CDR3: TGTGCCAGCAACGACTGGGCGGGCTACACTGAAGCTTTCTTT. The encoded protein is CASNDWAGYTEAFF.